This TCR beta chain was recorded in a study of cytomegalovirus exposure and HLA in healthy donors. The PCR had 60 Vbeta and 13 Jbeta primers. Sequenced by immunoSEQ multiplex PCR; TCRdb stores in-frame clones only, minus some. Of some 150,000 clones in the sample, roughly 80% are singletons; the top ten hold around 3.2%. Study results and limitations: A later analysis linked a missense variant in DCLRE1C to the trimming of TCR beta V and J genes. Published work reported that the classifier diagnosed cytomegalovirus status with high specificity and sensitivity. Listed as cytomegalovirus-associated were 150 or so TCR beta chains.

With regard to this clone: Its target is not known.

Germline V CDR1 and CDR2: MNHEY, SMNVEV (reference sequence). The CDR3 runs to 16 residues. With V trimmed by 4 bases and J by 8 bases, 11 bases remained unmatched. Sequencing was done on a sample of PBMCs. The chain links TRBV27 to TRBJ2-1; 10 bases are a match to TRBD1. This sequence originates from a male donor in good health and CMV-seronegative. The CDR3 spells CASSSWPGQGIDEQFF. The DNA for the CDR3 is TGTGCCAGCAGTTCTTGGCCGGGACAGGGGATCGATGAGCAGTTCTTC.